This T cell receptor beta chain emerged from a study of OX40 agonist ivuxolimab in advanced cancers. This CDR3 comprises 14 residues. Germline loops: CDR1 SGHTA, CDR2 FQGNSA. With 5 bases removed from V and 0 bases from J, the gap between germline ends came to 10 bases. Assay used: immunoSEQ multiplex PCR; TCRdb lists only in-frame clones, some missing. The data hold 30,000 to 40,000 clones, with about 84% observed a single time. The sequence derives from an adult with an advanced solid tumor such as melanoma, head and neck, liver or kidney cancer. This sample comprised CD4+ or CD8+ T cells sorted from blood, obtained in a trial of the OX40 agonist ivuxolimab. The chain links TRBV7-2 to TRBJ1-1; D not resolved. In DNA form, the CDR3 reads TGTGCCAGCAGCCCCGAACAGATGAACACTGAAGCTTTCTTT. Protein sequence: CASSPEQMNTEAFF.